This T cell receptor (beta chain) was obtained from a study of breast tumors, draining lymph nodes, adjacent tissues. Concerning this clonotype: What it recognizes is unknown. A clone one base away is much larger, so this may be a read error.

This CDR3 region has 11 residues. CDR1 and CDR2 from the germline V gene are LGHNT and FRNRAP. Samples came from axillary lymph nodes draining the breast cancer. Study outcomes and limitations: Tumor T cell lymph node origin was a supported hypothesis, not proven. Data fit most tumor T cells coming from lymph node, expanding in tumor. Tumors had less TCR diversity than lymph nodes, more than nontumor tissue.

TCRdb itself ran the multiplex PCR reads through MiXCR, one entry per CDR3 protein. Among some 150,000 distinct CDR3 sequences listed, 20% to 25% were seen once. The chain has TRBV12-5 and TRBJ2-7; no firm D call. Sequencing was done on a sample of axillary lymph node tissue. This sequence originates from a female donor with breast cancer. Some clones in this sample may be carry-over from other donors' samples. This chain's CDR3 is CASGLDYEQHF. For the CDR3, the DNA is TGTGCTAGTGGTTTGGACTACGAGCAGCACTTC.